The TCR beta chain under discussion was sequenced for a study of CD8+ T cells in alopecia areata. Points from the study as a whole: Among the cells sequenced in scalp samples are also the resident alphabeta T cells of normal skin.

Germline lookup yields CDR1 MDHEN and CDR2 SYDVKM. V lost 2 bases, J lost 0 bases, and 17 bases lay in between. The CDR3 contains 18 residues. On this clone: No antigen is known for it.

The sequencing template was cDNA reverse transcribed from extracted RNA. Measured with immunoSEQ multiplex PCR; TCRdb has only the in-frame clones, and not every one. The sample includes roughly 150,000 clones, 55% of them seen just once. The rearrangement joins TRBV28 to TRBJ2-1; a weak D match, TRBD2 (6 bases). The clonotype was recovered from a human donor in good health. The sequenced sample consisted of CD4+ T cells sorted from blood. The CDR3: CASSLVGGAYSSYNEQFF. CDR3 DNA sequence: TGTGCCAGCAGTTTAGTAGGCGGGGCCTATAGCTCCTACAATGAGCAGTTCTTC. The full variable domain, completed using reference TRBV28 and TRBJ2-1, is DVKVTQSSRYLVKRTGEKVFLECVQDMDHENMFWYRQDPGLGLRLIYFSYDVKMKEKGDIPEGYSVSREKKERFSLILESASTNQTSMYLCASSLVGGAYSSYNEQFFGPGTRLTVL.